The TCR beta chain under discussion was sequenced for a study of shared clonotypes between healthy human individuals. Healthy HIV-negative adults with no recent acute infections or vaccinations were recruited as donors. Trimming at V came to 5 bases and at J to 6 bases, leaving 9 bases not matched to a gene. The length of the CDR3 is 16 residues. In germline, CDR1 is SEHNR, CDR2 FQNEAQ (reference sequence). The authors' processing: Sequence data from immunoSEQ were junction-only and lacked quality scores; consequently, filtering differed. The table came from immunoSEQ multiplex PCR; TCRdb's copy has only in-frame clones and leaves some out. V and J calls plus clone size are reproduced from that table; the DNA served to infer D and trimming. The sample yields about 1 million clones, roughly 80% seen once.

This TCR came from a man younger than 35 in good health. The genes are TRBV7-9 and TRBJ2-1; 11 bases agree with TRBD2. The sample consisted of memory CD4+ T cells sorted from blood. The subset: CD45RA-negative fraction. The CDR3 spells CASSPIAGGLVNEQFF. The CDR3 DNA sequence: TGTGCCAGCAGCCCCATAGCGGGGGGGCTTGTCAATGAGCAGTTCTTC.